These 32 T cell receptor beta chains were sequenced from one sample in a study of cytomegalovirus exposure and HLA in healthy donors. Both 60 Vbeta primers and 13 Jbeta primers went into the PCR. Profiling relied on immunoSEQ multiplex PCR, and the TCRdb table lists in-frame clones only, not all of them. Of 80,000 or so clones listed, around three quarters are singletons. Sequencing was performed on PBMCs. Receptor source: a man aged 35 to 55 in good health and CMV-seronegative.

The chain carries TRBV4-1 and TRBJ2-7, with D possibly TRBD1 on 6 matching bases. Germline-derived CDR1 and CDR2 are MGHRA and YSYEKL. The CDR3 loop spans 12 amino acids. V lost 8 bases, J lost 1 base, and 9 bases lay in between. CDR3 region: CASGQTSYEQYF. Here the CDR3 DNA reads TGCGCCAGCGGACAGACTTCCTACGAGCAGTACTTC.

This clone was recorded only once. V is TRBV12-5 and J is TRBJ2-1; 7 positions match TRBD2. V lost 0 bases, J lost 6 bases, and 5 bases stayed unmatched. Germline V gene lookup returns CDR1 LGHNT and CDR2 FRNRAP. The CDR3 sequence is 15 residues long. The CDR3 bases are TGTGCTAGTGGTTTGGTTGGCGGGGGTTTCAATGAGCAGTTCTTC. This codes for CASGLVGGGFNEQFF.

This clone has only a few counts. V is TRBV10-3 and J is TRBJ1-1; D remains unclear. From germline, CDR1 is ENHRY and CDR2 SYGVKD. This CDR3 comprises 15 residues. Trimming took off 3 bases at V and 0 bases at J, with 11 bases between the two ends. CDR3 amino acids: CAISEQRTLNTEAFF. DNA of the CDR3: TGTGCCATCAGTGAACAGCGGACTTTGAACACTGAAGCTTTCTTT.

J is TRBJ2-1 and V is TRBV2, with 9 nucleotides matching TRBD2. The CDR3 is 18 amino acids. Trimming removed 1 base from V and 6 bases from J; junction bases left unmatched: 13. Germline V gives CDR1 SNHLY, CDR2 FYNNEI. The DNA for the CDR3 is TGTGCCAGCAGTGAAGAGGGTGGCGGGGGGGAAGGTTTCAATGAGCAGTTCTTC. Translated: CASSEEGGGGEGFNEQFF.

This chain uses TRBV25-1 with TRBJ1-2, with 9 bases identical to TRBD1. From germline, CDR1 is MGHDK and CDR2 SYGVNS. The V and J ends lost 5 bases and 6 bases, in that order; junction bases with no gene match: 13. This CDR3 region has 16 residues. This CDR3 is CASSPLTGGGRNGYTF. The CDR3 coding sequence is TGTGCCAGCAGTCCCCTAACAGGGGGCGGACGGAATGGCTACACCTTC.

This rearrangement joins TRBV5-1 to TRBJ1-2; D is possibly TRBD1 (5 bases). The CDR3 consists of 13 residues. CDR1 is SGHRS, CDR2 YFSETQ, per germline. Trimming shortened V by 0 bases and J by 6 bases, and 9 bases separated the two germline ends. The CDR3 nucleotides read TGCGCCAGCAGCTTGGATGGGGGGAATGGCTACACCTTC. This codes for CASSLDGGNGYTF.

The chain couples TRBV5-1 to TRBJ1-1; D is possibly TRBD1 (5 bases). Trimming cost V 0 bases and J 4 bases, with 10 bases left between them. This CDR3 has 14 amino acids. Germline V gene data show CDR1 as SGHRS and CDR2 as YFSETQ. The CDR3 sequence: CASSLEARVTEAFF. The CDR3, as DNA: TGCGCCAGCAGCTTGGAGGCCAGGGTCACTGAAGCTTTCTTT.

This chain connects TRBV2 to TRBJ2-5; the match to TRBD1 covers 9 bases. The last part of the DNA fits TRBJ2-7 better; the J call may be wrong. Germline CDR1 SNHLY, CDR2 FYNNEI. CDR3 length: 13 amino acids. The CDR3 reads CASVGQGTNEQYF. DNA for the CDR3: TGTGCCAGCGTGGGACAGGGTACCAACGAGCAGTACTTC.

CDR3 sequence reads: CASSSAQGSNQPQHF. DNA of the CDR3: TGTGCCAGCAGTTCCGCCCAGGGTAGCAATCAGCCCCAGCATTTT. J is TRBJ1-5 and V is TRBV6-7, with TRBD1 as a possible D gene (5 bases). TRBV6-7 is given ORF status, its function remaining uncertain. V gave up 4 bases and J gave up 0 bases, with 10 bases separating them. This CDR3 is 15 amino acids long.

CDR3 nucleotides: TGTGCCAGTAGTACGTATCAGGTTCTTAATCAGCCCCAGCATTTT. Translation: CASSTYQVLNQPQHF. V usage is TRBV19 and J usage is TRBJ1-5; D is unresolved. Trimming pared 4 bases from V and 4 bases from J, leaving 14 bases between. CDR1 is LNHDA and CDR2 is SQIVND in the germline V gene (reference sequence). The CDR3 covers 15 residues.

The gene calls are TRBV2 and TRBJ2-5, with D possibly being TRBD1 (6 bases). Germline CDR1 and CDR2: SNHLY and FYNNEI. Trimming shortened V by 8 bases and J by 1 base, and 8 bases separated the two germline ends. The CDR3 has 12 residues. CDR3 coding DNA: TGTGCCAGCGGACAGAGCCAAGAGACCCAGTACTTC. It is translated as CASGQSQETQYF. Drawing the rest from reference TRBV2 and TRBJ2-5, the complete variable domain is EPEVTQTPSHQVTQMGQEVILRCVPISNHLYFYWYRQILGQKVEFLVSFYNNEISEKSEIFDDQFSVERPDGSNFTLKIRSTKLEDSAMYFCASGQSQETQYFGPGTRLLVL.

J is TRBJ1-1 and V is TRBV6-5; TRBD1 might be the D (6 bases). The CDR3 length is 14 residues. V lost 6 bases and J 7 bases, leaving 18 bases between the germline ends. Germline lookup yields CDR1 MNHEY and CDR2 SVGAGI. In nucleotides, the CDR3 is TGTGCCAGCAGAATGGGGCAGGGGATTCTTGAAGCTTTCTTT. This sequence encodes CASRMGQGILEAFF.

The chain joins TRBV7-3 to TRBJ2-7; 8 bases are shared with TRBD1. There are 15 residues in the CDR3. Germline CDR1 SGHTA, CDR2 FQGTGA. V dropped 3 bases and J dropped 3; count of bases not matched to a gene: 7. In DNA form, the CDR3 reads TGTGCCAGCAGCTTTCTCCCGGGACAGGACTACGAGCAGTACTTC. Encoded protein: CASSFLPGQDYEQYF.

The CDR3, as DNA: TGTGCCAGCAGTTACGGACAGGGGACGCCTCTAGGCTACACCTTC. It specifies CASSYGQGTPLGYTF. The chain has TRBV6-5 and TRBJ1-2; 9 bases are a match to TRBD1. The V gene's germline CDR1 is MNHEY and CDR2 SVGAGI. The CDR3 runs 15 residues. J gave up 8 bases and V 2 bases, and 9 bases lay outside the gene matches.

This clone has a handful of counts. V is TRBV5-5 and J is TRBJ2-1; D might be TRBD1 (6 bases). The CDR3 spans 17 residues. V dropped 2 bases and J dropped 4 bases, with 19 bases sitting between them. Germline values: CDR1 SGHKS, CDR2 YYEKEE (reference sequence). CDR3 amino acids: CASSFRTRTAFYNEQFF. CDR3 bases: TGTGCCAGCAGCTTCCGAACAAGGACAGCATTTTACAATGAGCAGTTCTTC.

There are a few counts of this clone. The chain has TRBV10-3 and TRBJ1-5, with TRBD1 matching over 7 bases. This CDR3 spans 15 amino acids. Germline lookup yields CDR1 ENHRY and CDR2 SYGVKD. The V and J ends lost 10 bases and 6 bases, in that order; junction bases with no gene match: 15. The CDR3 sequence is CATRGGTEKTQPQHF. DNA for the CDR3: TGTGCCACGCGAGGGGGGACAGAAAAAACTCAGCCCCAGCATTTT.

Comment on this clone: Germline is not matched at one junction end, which may reflect a read error. Within the sample, other DNA sequences also encode this same CDR3. DNA for the CDR3: TGTGCCAGCAGTGAAGTGGGACAGGGGAGGTCACCTCTCCACTTT. Its protein is CASSEVGQGRSPLHF. This chain links TRBV2 with TRBJ1-6; TRBD1 matches at 10 bases. CDR1 is SNHLY, CDR2 FYNNEI, per germline. The CDR3 has 15 residues. The full variable domain, its missing parts supplied by reference TRBV2 and TRBJ1-6, is EPEVTQTPSHQVTQMGQEVILRCVPISNHLYFYWYRQILGQKVEFLVSFYNNEISEKSEIFDDQFSVERPDGSNFTLKIRSTKLEDSAMYFCASSEVGQGRSPLHFGNGTRLTVT.

The chain recombines TRBV7-2 with TRBJ2-5; 11 bases align to TRBD2. V dropped 5 bases and J dropped 3; count of bases not matched to a gene: 5. Germline CDR1 and CDR2: SGHTA and FQGNSA. CDR3 length: 15 amino acids. CDR3 residues: CASSPTSGVKETQYF. In nucleotides, the CDR3 is TGTGCCAGCAGCCCGACTAGCGGGGTCAAAGAGACCCAGTACTTC. Complete variable domain (other parts from reference TRBV7-2 and TRBJ2-5): GAGVSQSPSNKVTEKGKDVELRCDPISGHTALYWYRQSLGQGLEFLIYFQGNSAPDKSGLPSDRFSAERTGGSVSTLTIQRTQQEDSAVYLCASSPTSGVKETQYFGPGTRLLVL.

This rearrangement joins TRBV2 to TRBJ2-5, with D tentatively TRBD2 (5 bases). CDR3 size: 12 residues. Per the germline V gene, CDR1 is SNHLY and CDR2 is FYNNEI. Trimming cost V 2 bases and J 7 bases, with 8 bases left between them. CDR3 DNA sequence: TGTGCCAGCAGTGAATATGGAGGGACCCAGTACTTC. It translates to CASSEYGGTQYF.

The rearrangement links TRBV9 to TRBJ2-1; 7 bases agree with TRBD1. V dropped 0 bases and J dropped 5; count of bases not matched to a gene: 8. This CDR3 spans 16 amino acids. Germline loops: CDR1 SGDLS, CDR2 YYNGEE. CDR3 protein: CASSVVSRGINNEQFF. DNA of the CDR3: TGTGCCAGCAGCGTAGTCTCCAGGGGGATTAACAATGAGCAGTTCTTC.

The chain links TRBV4-2 to TRBJ1-2; D is unresolved. In germline, CDR1 is LGHNA, CDR2 YNFKEQ. The CDR3 totals 13 residues. V was shortened by 0 bases and J by 2 bases, with 4 bases between the two germline ends. CDR3 bases: TGTGCCAGCAGCCAAGAACAGAACTATGGCTACACCTTC. Encoded protein: CASSQEQNYGYTF.

V is TRBV27 and J is TRBJ1-5, with TRBD1 matching over 9 bases. The germline V gene encodes CDR1 MNHEY and CDR2 SMNVEV (reference sequence). The junction had 7 bases not matched to a gene; V was cut back by 0 bases and J by 7 bases. The CDR3 contains 16 residues. The CDR3 coding sequence is TGTGCCAGCAGTTTATCTGGGACAGGGTTCTGGCAGCCCCAGCATTTT. It codes for CASSLSGTGFWQPQHF.

This clone was detected a few times. The sample carries other DNA sequences with the same CDR3. CDR3 nucleotides: TGCGCCAGCAGCTTTTTGGCAGGGGATAATGAGCAGTTCTTC. Amino acid sequence: CASSFLAGDNEQFF. The J gene is TRBJ2-1, the V gene TRBV5-1, with D perhaps matching TRBD1 (6 bases). Germline CDR1 is SGHRS and CDR2 is YFSETQ. V was cut by 2 bases and J by 7 bases, with 13 bases left in between. This CDR3 has 14 residues.

The chain links TRBV4-3 to TRBJ1-4, with D unclear. Looked up from germline, CDR1 is LGHNA and CDR2 is YSLEER. The V gene lost 0 bases and the J gene lost 6 bases, with 11 bases spanning the gap. This CDR3 is 15 amino acids long. This CDR3 reads CASSQDQAPDEKLFF. CDR3 coding DNA: TGCGCCAGCAGCCAAGATCAGGCACCAGATGAAAAACTGTTTTTT.

The chain links TRBV19 to TRBJ2-1; tentative D call: TRBD2 (6 bases). Trimming took off 4 bases at V and 5 bases at J, with 12 bases between the two ends. The CDR3 is made up of 14 amino acids. CDR1 is LNHDA, CDR2 SQIVND, per germline (reference sequence). The CDR3 here is CASSTRGVDNEQFF. DNA of the CDR3: TGTGCCAGTAGTACTCGCGGGGTGGACAATGAGCAGTTCTTC.

The chain couples TRBV12-5 to TRBJ1-5, with TRBD1 identical over 10 bases. Germline lookup yields CDR1 LGHNT and CDR2 FRNRAP. The CDR3 sequence is 17 residues long. V shed 4 bases and J 4 bases; nucleotides not matched to a gene: 10. This chain's CDR3 is CASGSPGQGFRNQPQHF. DNA of the CDR3: TGTGCTAGTGGTTCTCCGGGACAGGGGTTTAGGAATCAGCCCCAGCATTTT.

This clone was seen a handful of times. CDR3 sequence (DNA): TGTGCCAGCAGTGTTCAGGGGCGCACTGAAGCTTTCTTT. The encoded protein is CASSVQGRTEAFF. The rearrangement joins TRBV6-1 to TRBJ1-1, with D possibly TRBD1 on 6 matching bases. The CDR3 runs 13 residues. V was shortened by 4 bases and J by 4 bases, with 10 bases between the two germline ends. Germline V gene data show CDR1 as MNHNS and CDR2 as SASEGT.

V is TRBV27 and J is TRBJ1-6, with TRBD1 matching over 9 bases. The CDR3 is made up of 16 amino acids. CDR1 is MNHEY and CDR2 is SMNVEV in the germline V gene (reference sequence). The V segment lost 6 bases and the J segment 6 bases; nucleotides outside the gene matches: 9. CDR3 bases: TGTGCCAGCAGGGCCCAGGACAGGGGATTTAATTCACCCCTCCACTTT. Protein sequence: CASRAQDRGFNSPLHF.

The sample holds one count of this clone. The rearrangement joins TRBV18 to TRBJ1-6; TRBD1 aligns across 7 bases. With 2 bases clipped from V and 5 bases from J, the junction kept 3 bases outside the gene matches. Germline CDR1 and CDR2: KGHSH and LQKENI. CDR3 length equals 15 residues. The CDR3 spells CASSPGTADNSPLHF. CDR3 nucleotide sequence: TGTGCCAGCTCACCAGGGACAGCCGATAATTCACCCCTCCACTTT.

The chain employs TRBV7-9 and TRBJ1-2; TRBD1 agrees at 10 bases. CDR1 is SEHNR, CDR2 FQNEAQ, per germline (reference sequence). The CDR3 sequence is 16 residues long. With V trimmed by 5 bases and J by 7 bases, 13 bases remained unmatched. The chain's CDR3 is CASSVMTGGAGRGYTF. Here the CDR3 DNA reads TGTGCCAGCAGCGTGATGACAGGGGGCGCGGGTCGTGGCTACACCTTC. Complete variable domain (other parts from reference TRBV7-9 and TRBJ1-2): DTGVSQNPRHKITKRGQNVTFRCDPISEHNRLYWYRQTLGQGPEFLTYFQNEAQLEKSRLLSDRFSAERPKGSFSTLEIQRTEQGDSAMYLCASSVMTGGAGRGYTFGSGTRLTVV.

The chain employs TRBV7-6 and TRBJ2-3, with 9 bases fitting TRBD2. The CDR3 extends over 17 amino acids. CDR1 SGHVS and CDR2 FNYEAQ come from the germline V gene. V was pared by 2 bases and J by 4 bases, with 10 bases of the junction left unmatched. CDR3 bases: TGTGCCAGCAGCTTAAGTACGCGGGGGGGCTCTTCAGATACGCAGTATTTT. Translating gives CASSLSTRGGSSDTQYF.

In this sample, this clone turned up a few times. CDR3 sequence (DNA): TGTGCCAGCAGGGGACAGTCAAGGGATACGCAGTATTTT. The encoded protein is CASRGQSRDTQYF. J is TRBJ2-3 and V is TRBV27, with TRBD1 identical over 7 bases. Looked up from germline, CDR1 is MNHEY and CDR2 is SMNVEV (reference sequence). The CDR3 covers 13 residues. The V and J ends lost 6 bases and 6 bases, in that order; junction bases with no gene match: 6.